This passage covers 20 T cell receptor beta chains from one sample sequenced in a study of T cells in Graves' hyperthyroidism and ophthalmopathy (dated by TCRdb to the late 2010s). The library was prepared using multiplex PCR. Sequencing took place on an Illumina HiSeq 2000. Amplification of TCR beta CDR3 regions was carried out from RNA transcripts. The TCR CDR3 was subjected to a first round of RT-PCR using the HTBI primer set and the Qiagen OneStep RT-PCR kit. TCRdb trimmed the raw reads at Q25, called clones with MiXCR and kept productive beta chains. A single entry per CDR3 protein holds the most common genes and DNA from its merged rows. In this sample the table shows about 300,000 distinct CDR3 sequences, about an eighth of which occur a single time. In total, the top ten clones hold 7% to 8.5% of the sample. Sequences were obtained from blood. All receptors come from a woman aged 25 to 39 with Graves' hyperthyroidism that later progressed to Graves' ophthalmopathy.

This clonotype was seen at least ten times. The rearrangement links TRBV7-9 to TRBJ2-1; 9 positions match TRBD2. Trimming removed 3 bases from V and 4 bases from J; junction bases left unmatched: 4. Per the germline V gene, CDR1 is SEHNR and CDR2 is FQNEAQ (reference sequence). This CDR3 comprises 15 residues. The CDR3 protein is CASSFTSGPYNEQFF. DNA of the CDR3: TGTGCCAGCAGCTTTACTAGCGGGCCTTACAATGAGCAGTTCTTC. Variable domain in full (rest from reference TRBV7-9 and TRBJ2-1): DTGVSQNPRHKITKRGQNVTFRCDPISEHNRLYWYRQTLGQGPEFLTYFQNEAQLEKSRLLSDRFSAERPKGSFSTLEIQRTEQGDSAMYLCASSFTSGPYNEQFFGPGTRLTVL.

The table lists this clonotype with many counts. The chain combines TRBV11-1 with TRBJ2-5; the D call may be TRBD1 or TRBD2 (5 bases each). Germline lookup yields CDR1 SGHAT and CDR2 FQDESV (reference sequence). The CDR3 totals 12 residues. V lost 11 bases to trimming and J lost 2 bases, with 12 bases between them. This CDR3 is CASEGPQETQYF. For the CDR3, the DNA is TGTGCCTCAGAGGGACCTCAAGAGACCCAGTACTTC.

This clonotype came up many times. This chain connects TRBV5-1 to TRBJ2-7; D may be TRBD2 (5 bases). CDR1 and CDR2 from the germline V gene are SGHRS and YFSETQ. V lost 6 bases, J lost 0 bases, and 16 bases lay in between. This CDR3 has 15 residues. CDR3 protein: CASNLEAGYSYEQYF. In nucleotides, the CDR3 is TGCGCCAGCAACCTGGAGGCAGGTTACTCCTACGAGCAGTACTTC.

This clonotype occurred many times. The chain combines TRBV13 with TRBJ2-7, with 8 bases lining up with TRBD2. The germline V gene encodes CDR1 PRHDT and CDR2 FYEKMQ (reference sequence). This CDR3 has 16 amino acids. The ends lost 8 bases at V and 1 base at J; junction bases unmatched: 13. CDR3 amino acids: CASAPPGGGSSYEQYF. DNA of the CDR3: TGTGCCAGCGCCCCTCCCGGGGGGGGATCATCCTACGAGCAGTACTTC.

This clonotype was seen repeatedly, ten times or more. V usage is TRBV12-3 or TRBV12-4 and J usage is TRBJ1-5; no firm D call. V was trimmed by 2 bases and J by 6 bases, leaving 8 bases between them. There are 13 residues in the CDR3. CDR3 region: CASSLYEGQPQHF. CDR3 in DNA: TGTGCCAGCAGTTTATATGAGGGTCAGCCCCAGCATTTT.

This clonotype was seen at least ten times. The rearrangement joins TRBV30 to TRBJ2-5; no firm D call. Trimming stripped 2 bases from V and 3 bases from J, with 7 bases between. In germline, CDR1 is GTSNPN, CDR2 SVGIG (reference sequence). This CDR3 comprises 12 residues. In nucleotides, the CDR3 is TGTGCCTGGAGTTGGGTTGAAGAGACCCAGTACTTC. It translates to CAWSWVEETQYF.

V is TRBV3-1 and J is TRBJ1-3, with a tentative D call TRBD1 (5 bases). The CDR3 sequence is 15 residues long. Germline assignment: CDR1 LGHDT and CDR2 YNNKEL (reference sequence). Deletions cut 7 bases from V and 2 bases from J, with 15 bases between. The DNA for the CDR3 is TGTGCCAGCACACGGGGGGGGATAACTGGAAACACCATATATTTT. Its protein is CASTRGGITGNTIYF.

In this sample, this clonotype turned up a few times. One base away lies a much larger clone, so this may be a sequencing read error. The chain uses TRBV18 and TRBJ2-7; D uncertain. The CDR3 consists of 14 residues. With 3 bases removed from V and 2 bases from J, the gap between germline ends came to 11 bases. Germline V gene sequence: CDR1 KGHSH, CDR2 LQKENI. The CDR3 is CASSPQEGPYEQYF. Here the CDR3 DNA reads TGTGCCAGCTCACCCCAAGAAGGGCCCTACGAGCAGTACTTC.

Many counts were recorded for this clonotype. This chain uses TRBV27 with TRBJ2-1; possibly TRBD1 or TRBD2 for D (5 bases each). Germline CDR1 and CDR2: MNHEY and SMNVEV (reference sequence). Deletions cut 5 bases from V and 4 bases from J, with 18 bases between. This CDR3 spans 16 amino acids. The CDR3 region is CASSPTSGTAYNEQFF. Written as DNA, the CDR3 is TGTGCCAGCAGTCCCACTTCCGGGACGGCGTACAATGAGCAGTTCTTC.

This clonotype showed up many times. The chain employs TRBV28 and TRBJ2-3; D is unclear. The length of the CDR3 is 14 residues. Between the trimmed V and J ends, which lost 5 bases and 0 bases, there was a span of 9 bases. In germline, CDR1 is MDHEN, CDR2 SYDVKM. This chain's CDR3 is CASSAQRSTDTQYF. The CDR3 nucleotides are TGTGCCAGCAGTGCCCAGAGAAGCACAGATACGCAGTATTTT. Looking up the rest from reference TRBV28 and TRBJ2-3 gives the full variable domain: DVKVTQSSRYLVKRTGEKVFLECVQDMDHENMFWYRQDPGLGLRLIYFSYDVKMKEKGDIPEGYSVSREKKERFSLILESASTNQTSMYLCASSAQRSTDTQYFGPGTRLTVL.

This clonotype has at least ten counts. The chain joins TRBV28 to TRBJ1-1; D possibly corresponds to TRBD1 (6 bases). V was pared by 2 bases and J by 0 bases, with 10 bases between. The V gene's germline CDR1 is MDHEN and CDR2 SYDVKM. CDR3 length equals 15 residues. This CDR3 is CASSLIGGLNTEAFF. The CDR3 DNA sequence: TGTGCCAGCAGTTTAATCGGGGGGCTGAACACTGAAGCTTTCTTT.

Many counts were recorded for this clonotype. The chain carries TRBV15 and TRBJ1-5; D is possibly TRBD1 (5 bases). Looked up from germline, CDR1 is LNHNV and CDR2 is YYDKDF (reference sequence). The V and J ends lost 8 bases and 2 bases respectively, with 13 bases between them. The CDR3 covers 14 residues. The CDR3 DNA sequence: TGTGCCACCGCCCCAGGGCGAGGCAATCAGCCCCAGCATTTT. Protein sequence: CATAPGRGNQPQHF.

This clonotype was seen repeatedly, ten times or more. The gene calls are TRBV30 and TRBJ2-7; perhaps TRBD1 as D (6 bases). The germline V gene encodes CDR1 GTSNPN and CDR2 SVGIG (reference sequence). CDR3 size: 10 residues. Trimming took off 4 bases at V and 6 bases at J, with 7 bases between the two ends. The CDR3 DNA sequence: TGTGCCTGGACAGGGGCCGAGCAGTACTTC. Translated, it gives CAWTGAEQYF. The whole variable domain, filled in from reference TRBV30 and TRBJ2-7, reads SQTIHQWPATLVQPVGSPLSLECTVEGTSNPNLYWYRQAAGRGLQLLFYSVGIGQISSEVPQNLSASRPQDRQFILSSKKLLLSDSGFYLCAWTGAEQYFGPGTRLTVT.

This clonotype was detected ten times or more. The rearrangement uses TRBV28 and TRBJ1-3; D remains ambiguous. The CDR3 sequence is 13 residues long. Germline V gene sequence: CDR1 MDHEN, CDR2 SYDVKM. Trimming cost V 3 bases and J 6 bases, with 9 bases left between them. The CDR3 is CASSFGYENTIYF. CDR3 nucleotides: TGTGCCAGCAGTTTCGGGTATGAAAACACCATATATTTT.

The chain has TRBV7-6 and TRBJ1-4; possibly TRBD1 for D (5 bases). Looked up from germline, CDR1 is SGHVS and CDR2 is FNYEAQ. V was clipped by 0 bases and J by 11 bases, with 10 bases between them. This CDR3 comprises 13 residues. The CDR3 coding sequence is TGTGCCAGCAGCTTAGCTCCACAGGCGAAACTGTTTTTT. Protein product: CASSLAPQAKLFF.

The chain recombines TRBV6-1 with TRBJ1-1, with D uncertain. Per the germline V gene, CDR1 is MNHNS and CDR2 is SASEGT. Trimming removed 2 bases at V and 0 bases at J, with 4 bases between. The CDR3 has 13 residues. Here the CDR3 reads CASSERVNTEAFF. The CDR3 DNA reads TGTGCCAGCAGTGAAAGGGTGAACACTGAAGCTTTCTTT.

This clonotype occurred many times. This chain joins TRBV2 and TRBJ1-4; D call uncertain. CDR3 size: 13 residues. The V end lost 6 bases, the J end lost 8 bases, and 13 bases lay between the germline ends. Germline-derived CDR1 and CDR2 are SNHLY and FYNNEI. CDR3 DNA: TGTGCCAGCAGCCTTGTCGTAGGGGAAAAACTGTTTTTT. Protein: CASSLVVGEKLFF. Full variable domain (remainder filled in from reference TRBV2 and TRBJ1-4): EPEVTQTPSHQVTQMGQEVILRCVPISNHLYFYWYRQILGQKVEFLVSFYNNEISEKSEIFDDQFSVERPDGSNFTLKIRSTKLEDSAMYFCASSLVVGEKLFFGSGTQLSVL.

The rearrangement joins TRBV19 to TRBJ1-6, with D possibly being TRBD1 (6 bases). Germline loops: CDR1 LNHDA, CDR2 SQIVND (reference sequence). The CDR3 sequence is 16 residues long. The V and J ends lost 3 bases and 2 bases respectively, with 11 bases between them. This CDR3 reads CASSMGRTAYNSPLHF. CDR3 bases: TGTGCCAGTAGTATGGGCCGGACAGCCTATAATTCACCCCTCCACTTT.

This clonotype was seen a handful of times. The chain links TRBV19 to TRBJ2-2, with unresolved D. CDR3 length: 14 amino acids. Trimming shortened V by 8 bases and J by 1 base, and 11 bases separated the two germline ends. Germline CDR1 and CDR2: LNHDA and SQIVND (reference sequence). CDR3 residues: CASHPLGNTGELFF. CDR3 in DNA: TGTGCCAGTCACCCGCTGGGGAACACCGGGGAGCTGTTTTTT.

This clonotype was counted ten times or more. V usage is TRBV28 and J usage is TRBJ1-1, with D unclear. The CDR3 sequence is 14 residues long. In germline, CDR1 is MDHEN, CDR2 SYDVKM. Trimming stripped 2 bases from V and 0 bases from J, with 7 bases between. The CDR3 protein is CASSLTDMNTEAFF. The CDR3 coding sequence is TGTGCCAGCAGTTTAACGGATATGAACACTGAAGCTTTCTTT.